Described below is a single TCR beta chain sequence and its context. This specimen comes from a study of PD-L1 blockade in urothelial cancer. Study-level information: Male sex and bladder-origin urothelial cancer characterized most of the roughly 29 patients.

Urothelial carcinoma, locally advanced or metastatic, affected the patients. The assay was immunoSEQ multiplex PCR, and TCRdb's table has in-frame clones only and misses some. Of some 22,000 clones in the sample, roughly 90% were seen once. Germline CDR1 is ENHRY and CDR2 is SYGVKD. The CDR3 is 15 amino acids. V was clipped by 10 bases and J by 0 bases, with 19 bases between them. Sequencing was performed on PBMCs, taken around atezolizumab (anti-PD-L1) treatment. The genes are TRBV10-3 and TRBJ2-7; a weak D match, TRBD2 (6 bases). This receptor was taken from a woman in her fifties or sixties with urothelial cancer. This CDR3 reads CATQLGPGGSYEQYF. DNA for the CDR3: TGTGCCACACAGTTAGGGCCCGGGGGCTCCTACGAGCAGTACTTC.